These T cell receptor beta chains were read from a single sample in a study. TCRdb analysed the RT-PCR reads with MiXCR anew, one entry per CDR3 protein. The sample contains fewer than 800,000 distinct CDR3 sequences, 14% of which appear only once. The sequencing input was memory CD4+ T cells from blood. The receptors derive from a female donor in good health, serving as a healthy control. The CDR3 runs from the conserved cysteine through the conserved F or W.

cdr3_aa v_call
CASSFTSGSWQFF TRBV3-1
CAKPGDNQPQHF TRBV19
CSAREGHEETQYF TRBV20-1
CASSLTGSREKLFF TRBV12-3/TRBV12-4
CASSDGPSGANVLTF TRBV5-6
CARSKPGQGARNEQYF TRBV6-1
CASRGGGVGDTQYF TRBV7-2
CSARTGVSYNSPLHF TRBV20-1
CASSGTGDDYGYTF TRBV5-1
CASSTQDSTDTQYF TRBV5-4
CASSLTDRADEQFF TRBV11-2
CASRHGRTTNEKLFF TRBV10-2
CSAPPIVSGGTDTQYF TRBV20-1
CASSLGSGGADEQFF TRBV5-1
CSVFPGTGANYGYTF TRBV29-1
CASSQEWPLYNEQLF TRBV3-1